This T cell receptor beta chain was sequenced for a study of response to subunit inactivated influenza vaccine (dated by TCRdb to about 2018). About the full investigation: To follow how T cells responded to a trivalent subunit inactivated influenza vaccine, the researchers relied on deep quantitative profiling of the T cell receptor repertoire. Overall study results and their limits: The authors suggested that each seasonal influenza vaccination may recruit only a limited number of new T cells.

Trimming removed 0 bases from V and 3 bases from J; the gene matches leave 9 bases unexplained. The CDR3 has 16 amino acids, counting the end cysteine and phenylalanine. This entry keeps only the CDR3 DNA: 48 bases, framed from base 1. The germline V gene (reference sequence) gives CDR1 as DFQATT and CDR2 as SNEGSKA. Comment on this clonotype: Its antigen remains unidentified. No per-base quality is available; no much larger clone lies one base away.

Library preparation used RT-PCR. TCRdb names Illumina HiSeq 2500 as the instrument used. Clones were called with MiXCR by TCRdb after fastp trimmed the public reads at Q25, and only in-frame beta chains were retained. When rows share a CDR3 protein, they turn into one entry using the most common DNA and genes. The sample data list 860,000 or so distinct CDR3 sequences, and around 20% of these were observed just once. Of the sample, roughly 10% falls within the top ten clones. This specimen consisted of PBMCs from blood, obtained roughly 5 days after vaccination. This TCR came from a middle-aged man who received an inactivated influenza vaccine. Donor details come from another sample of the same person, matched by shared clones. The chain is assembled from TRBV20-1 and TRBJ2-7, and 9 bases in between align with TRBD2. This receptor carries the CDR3 CSAREGVSGRFYEQYF. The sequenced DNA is TGCAGTGCTAGAGAGGGCGTGAGCGGGAGGTTCTACGAGCAGTACTTC.